The entry below gives a single T cell receptor beta chain sequence along with its context. The target antigen is unknown. The data were obtained in a study of T cells after posttransplantation cyclophosphamide. Broader study findings: Donor-recipient repertoire similarity was low at 1-2 months, rising over year one. After PTCy, TRB diversity resembled that of CNI/methotrexate controls. Skin or GI-infiltrating T cells shared few TRB sequences with blood.

The V gene's germline CDR1 is SGHTA and CDR2 FQGNSA. The V and J ends lost 5 bases and 5 bases respectively, with 9 bases between them. CDR3 size: 12 residues. Data came from immunoSEQ multiplex PCR; TCRdb stores just in-frame clones and leaves some out. The repertoire holds 25,000 to 30,000 clones, roughly 88% seen once, with roughly 3.4% in the top ten. The source material was PBMCs. The rearrangement links TRBV7-2 to TRBJ2-5; D is perhaps TRBD2 (6 bases). This TCR was recovered from a man aged 45-65 years. The CDR3 DNA sequence: TGTGCCAGCAGCCCCCTAGCGGAGACCCAGTACTTC. It encodes CASSPLAETQYF.